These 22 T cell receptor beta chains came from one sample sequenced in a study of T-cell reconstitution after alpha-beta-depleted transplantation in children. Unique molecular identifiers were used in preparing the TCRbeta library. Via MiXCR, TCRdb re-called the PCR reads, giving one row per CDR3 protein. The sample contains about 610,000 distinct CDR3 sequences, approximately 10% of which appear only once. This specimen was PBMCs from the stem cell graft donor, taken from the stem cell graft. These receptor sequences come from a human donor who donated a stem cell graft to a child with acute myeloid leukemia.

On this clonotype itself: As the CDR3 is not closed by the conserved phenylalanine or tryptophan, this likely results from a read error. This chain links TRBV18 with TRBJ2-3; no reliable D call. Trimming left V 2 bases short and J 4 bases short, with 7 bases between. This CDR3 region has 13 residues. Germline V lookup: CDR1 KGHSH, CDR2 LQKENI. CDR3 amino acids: CASSPGRSDTQYL. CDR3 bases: TGTGCCAGCTCACCAGGCAGGTCAGATACGCAGTATCTT.

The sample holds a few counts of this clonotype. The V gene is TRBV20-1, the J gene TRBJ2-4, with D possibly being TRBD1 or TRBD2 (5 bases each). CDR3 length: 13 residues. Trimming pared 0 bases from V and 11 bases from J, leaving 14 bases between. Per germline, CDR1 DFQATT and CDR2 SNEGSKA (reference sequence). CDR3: CSARDVRGGFQYF. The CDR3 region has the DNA TGCAGTGCTAGAGATGTAAGGGGCGGGTTTCAGTACTTC.

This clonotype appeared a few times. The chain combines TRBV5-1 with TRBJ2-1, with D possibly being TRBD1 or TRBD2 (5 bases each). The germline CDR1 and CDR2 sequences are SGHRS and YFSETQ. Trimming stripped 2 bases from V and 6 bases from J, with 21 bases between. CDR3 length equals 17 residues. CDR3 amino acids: CASSFGASTSPTNEQFF. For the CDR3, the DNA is TGCGCCAGCAGCTTCGGGGCGAGTACCAGCCCAACCAATGAGCAGTTCTTC.

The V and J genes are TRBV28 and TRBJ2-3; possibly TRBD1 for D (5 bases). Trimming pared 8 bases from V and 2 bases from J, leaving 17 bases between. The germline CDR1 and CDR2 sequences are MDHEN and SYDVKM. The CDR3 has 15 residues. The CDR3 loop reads CASSGPGQYTDTQYF. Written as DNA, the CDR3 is TGTGCCAGCTCTGGACCCGGACAATACACAGATACGCAGTATTTT. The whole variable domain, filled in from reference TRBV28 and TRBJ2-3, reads DVKVTQSSRYLVKRTGEKVFLECVQDMDHENMFWYRQDPGLGLRLIYFSYDVKMKEKGDIPEGYSVSREKKERFSLILESASTNQTSMYLCASSGPGQYTDTQYFGPGTRLTVL.

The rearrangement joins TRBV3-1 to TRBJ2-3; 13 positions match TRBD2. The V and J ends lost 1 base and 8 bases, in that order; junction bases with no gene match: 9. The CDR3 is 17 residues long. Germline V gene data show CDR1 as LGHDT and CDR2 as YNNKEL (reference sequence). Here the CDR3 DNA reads TGTGCCAGCAGCCAAGGACTAGCGGGAGGATCTTTTGGTACGCAGTATTTT. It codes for CASSQGLAGGSFGTQYF.

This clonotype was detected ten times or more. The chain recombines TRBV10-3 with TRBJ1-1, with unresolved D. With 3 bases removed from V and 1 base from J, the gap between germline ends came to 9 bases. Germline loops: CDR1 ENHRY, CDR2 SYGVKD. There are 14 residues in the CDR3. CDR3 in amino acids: CAISEGGGNTEAFF. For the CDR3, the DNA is TGTGCCATCAGTGAAGGAGGAGGGAACACTGAAGCTTTCTTT.

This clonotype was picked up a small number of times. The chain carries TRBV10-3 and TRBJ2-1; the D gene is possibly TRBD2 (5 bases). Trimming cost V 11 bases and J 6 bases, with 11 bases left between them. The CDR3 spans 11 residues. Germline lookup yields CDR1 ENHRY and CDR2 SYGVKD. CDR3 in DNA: TGTGCCGCGTGGACTTCCAATGAGCAGTTCTTC. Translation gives CAAWTSNEQFF.

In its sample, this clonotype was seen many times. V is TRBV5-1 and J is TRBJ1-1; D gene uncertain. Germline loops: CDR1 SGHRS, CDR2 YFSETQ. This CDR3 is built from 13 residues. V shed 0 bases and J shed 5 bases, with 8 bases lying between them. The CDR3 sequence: CASSLDGGTEAFF. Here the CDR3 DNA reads TGCGCCAGCAGCTTGGACGGCGGTACTGAAGCTTTCTTT.

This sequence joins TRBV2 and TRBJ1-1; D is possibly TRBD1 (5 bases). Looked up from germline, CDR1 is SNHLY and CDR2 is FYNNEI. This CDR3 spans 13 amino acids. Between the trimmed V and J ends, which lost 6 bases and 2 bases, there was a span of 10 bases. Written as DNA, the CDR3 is TGTGCCAGCAGGGCGGGACGTAACACTGAAGCTTTCTTT. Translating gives CASRAGRNTEAFF.

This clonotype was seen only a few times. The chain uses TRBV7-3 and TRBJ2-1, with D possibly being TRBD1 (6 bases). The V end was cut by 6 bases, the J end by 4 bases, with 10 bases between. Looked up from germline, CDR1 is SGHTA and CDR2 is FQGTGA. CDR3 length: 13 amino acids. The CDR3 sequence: CASRGAGYNEQFF. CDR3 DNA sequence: TGTGCCAGCAGGGGGGCCGGATACAATGAGCAGTTCTTC.

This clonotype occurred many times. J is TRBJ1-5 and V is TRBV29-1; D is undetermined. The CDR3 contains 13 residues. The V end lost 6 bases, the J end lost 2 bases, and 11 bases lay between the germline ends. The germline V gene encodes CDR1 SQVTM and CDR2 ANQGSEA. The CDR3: CSVLTHRNQPQHF. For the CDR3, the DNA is TGCAGCGTATTGACACATCGCAATCAGCCCCAGCATTTT.

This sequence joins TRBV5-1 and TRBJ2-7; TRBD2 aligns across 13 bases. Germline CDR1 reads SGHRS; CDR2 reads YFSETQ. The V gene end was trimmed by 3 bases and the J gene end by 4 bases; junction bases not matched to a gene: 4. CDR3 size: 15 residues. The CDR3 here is CASSWGTSGTYEQYF. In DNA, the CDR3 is TGCGCCAGCAGCTGGGGGACTAGCGGGACTTACGAGCAGTACTTC.

CDR3 in DNA: TGTGCCAGCAGCAAACAACAGGTCAACTCCTACGAGCAGTACTTC. Residues: CASSKQQVNSYEQYF. V usage is TRBV7-2 and J usage is TRBJ2-7; tentatively, D is TRBD1 (5 bases). Deletions cut 5 bases from V and 0 bases from J, with 14 bases between. The CDR3 has 15 amino acids. CDR1 SGHTA and CDR2 FQGNSA come from the germline V gene.

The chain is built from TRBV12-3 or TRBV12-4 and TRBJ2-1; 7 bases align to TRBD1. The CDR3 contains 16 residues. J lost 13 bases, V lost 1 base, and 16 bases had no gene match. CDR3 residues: CASSLDTNRGTREQFF. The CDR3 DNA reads TGTGCCAGCAGTTTAGACACCAACAGGGGAACGCGAGAACAGTTCTTC.

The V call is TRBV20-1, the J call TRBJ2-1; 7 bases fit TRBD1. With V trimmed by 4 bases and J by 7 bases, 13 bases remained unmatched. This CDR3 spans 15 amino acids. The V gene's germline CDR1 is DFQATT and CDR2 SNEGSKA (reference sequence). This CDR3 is CSATLLRGRENEQFF. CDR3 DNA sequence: TGCAGTGCTACACTACTCAGGGGGAGAGAAAATGAGCAGTTCTTC.

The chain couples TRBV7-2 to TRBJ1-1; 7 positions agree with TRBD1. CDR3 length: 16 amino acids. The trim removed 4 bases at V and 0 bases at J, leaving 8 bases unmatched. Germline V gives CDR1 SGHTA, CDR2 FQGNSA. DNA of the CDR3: TGTGCCAGCAGCTCGGGGGACAGTGGCATGAACACTGAAGCTTTCTTT. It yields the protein CASSSGDSGMNTEAFF. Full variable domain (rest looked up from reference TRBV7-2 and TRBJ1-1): GAGVSQSPSNKVTEKGKDVELRCDPISGHTALYWYRQSLGQGLEFLIYFQGNSAPDKSGLPSDRFSAERTGGSVSTLTIQRTQQEDSAVYLCASSSGDSGMNTEAFFGQGTRLTVV.

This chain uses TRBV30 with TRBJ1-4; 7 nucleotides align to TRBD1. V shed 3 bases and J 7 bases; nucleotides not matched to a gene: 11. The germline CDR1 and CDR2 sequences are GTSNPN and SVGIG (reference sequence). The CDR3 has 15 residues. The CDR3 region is CAWSIGTARGEKLFF. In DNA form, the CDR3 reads TGTGCCTGGAGCATCGGGACAGCGCGCGGTGAAAAACTGTTTTTT.

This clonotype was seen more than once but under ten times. The CDR3 nucleotides are TGTGCCACCAGCCCAGGGGCTAACACTGAAGCTTTCTTT. Residues: CATSPGANTEAFF. This chain connects TRBV24-1 to TRBJ1-1, with TRBD1 as a possible D gene (6 bases). Germline V gives CDR1 KGHDR, CDR2 SFDVKD. The CDR3 spans 13 residues. The V end lost 7 bases, the J end lost 2 bases, and 10 bases lay between the germline ends.

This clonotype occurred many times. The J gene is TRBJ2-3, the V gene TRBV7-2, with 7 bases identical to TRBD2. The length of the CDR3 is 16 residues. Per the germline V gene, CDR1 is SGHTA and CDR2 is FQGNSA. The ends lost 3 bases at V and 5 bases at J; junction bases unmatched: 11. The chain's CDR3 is CASSFVAGLRGDTQYF. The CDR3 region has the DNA TGTGCCAGCAGCTTCGTAGCGGGCCTGAGGGGAGATACGCAGTATTTT.

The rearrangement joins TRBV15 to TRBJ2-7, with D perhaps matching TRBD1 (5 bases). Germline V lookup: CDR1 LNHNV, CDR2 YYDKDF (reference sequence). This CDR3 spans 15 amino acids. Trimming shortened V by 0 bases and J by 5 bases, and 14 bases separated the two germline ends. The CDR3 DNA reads TGTGCCACCAGCAGAGACCGTCAGGGTGCGAACGAGCAGTACTTC. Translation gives CATSRDRQGANEQYF. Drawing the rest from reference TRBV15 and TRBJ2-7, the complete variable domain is DAMVIQNPRYQVTQFGKPVTLSCSQTLNHNVMYWYQQKSSQAPKLLFHYYDKDFNNEADTPDNFQSRRPNTSFCFLDIRSPGLGDTAMYLCATSRDRQGANEQYFGPGTRLTVT.

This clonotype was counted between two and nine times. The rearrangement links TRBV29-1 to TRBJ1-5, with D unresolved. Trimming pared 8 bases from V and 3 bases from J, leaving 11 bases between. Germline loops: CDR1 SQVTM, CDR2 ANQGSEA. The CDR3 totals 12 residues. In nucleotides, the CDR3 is TGCAGCACTGGCACAGCCAATCAGCCCCAGCATTTT. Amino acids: CSTGTANQPQHF.

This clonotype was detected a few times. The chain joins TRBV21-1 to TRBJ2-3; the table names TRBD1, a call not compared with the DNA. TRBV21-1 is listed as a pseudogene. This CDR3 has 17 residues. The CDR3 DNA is TGTGCCAGCAGCCCACCCTTAGACCTAGGGGGCACAGATACGCAGTATTTT. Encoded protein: CASSPPLDLGGTDTQYF.